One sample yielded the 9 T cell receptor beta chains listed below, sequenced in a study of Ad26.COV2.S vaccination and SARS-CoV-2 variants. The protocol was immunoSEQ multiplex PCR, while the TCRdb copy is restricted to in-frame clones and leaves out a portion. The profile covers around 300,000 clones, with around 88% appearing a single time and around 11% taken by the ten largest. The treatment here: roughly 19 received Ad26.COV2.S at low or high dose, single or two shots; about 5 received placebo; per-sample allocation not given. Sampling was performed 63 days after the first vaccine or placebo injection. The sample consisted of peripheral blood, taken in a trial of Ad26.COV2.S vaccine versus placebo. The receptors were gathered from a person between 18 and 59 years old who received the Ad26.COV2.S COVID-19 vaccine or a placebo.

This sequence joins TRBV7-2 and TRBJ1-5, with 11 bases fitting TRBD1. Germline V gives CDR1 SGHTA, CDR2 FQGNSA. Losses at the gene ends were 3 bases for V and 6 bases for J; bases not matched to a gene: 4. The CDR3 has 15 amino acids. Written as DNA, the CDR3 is TGTGCCAGCAGCTTGGGACAGGGGGGGAGTCAGCCCCAGCATTTT. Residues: CASSLGQGGSQPQHF.

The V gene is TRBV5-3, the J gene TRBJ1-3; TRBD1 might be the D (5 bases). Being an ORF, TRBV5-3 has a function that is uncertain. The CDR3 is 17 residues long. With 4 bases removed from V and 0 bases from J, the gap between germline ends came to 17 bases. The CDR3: CARSGGHLRHSGNTIYF. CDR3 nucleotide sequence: TGTGCCAGAAGCGGCGGACACTTAAGGCACTCTGGAAACACCATATATTTT.

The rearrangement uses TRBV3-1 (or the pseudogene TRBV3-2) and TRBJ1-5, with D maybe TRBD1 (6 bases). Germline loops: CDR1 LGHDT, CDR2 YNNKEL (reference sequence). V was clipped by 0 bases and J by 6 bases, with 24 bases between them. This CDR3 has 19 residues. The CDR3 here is CASSQEWPGPHIGGQPQHF. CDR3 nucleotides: TGTGCCAGCAGCCAAGAATGGCCCGGGCCTCACATAGGGGGTCAGCCCCAGCATTTT.

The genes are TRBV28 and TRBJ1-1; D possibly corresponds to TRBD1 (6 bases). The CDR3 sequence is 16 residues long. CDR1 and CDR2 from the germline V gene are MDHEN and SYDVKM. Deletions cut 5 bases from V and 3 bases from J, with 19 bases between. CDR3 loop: CASSQVVDSLHTEAFF. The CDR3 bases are TGTGCCAGCAGTCAAGTCGTGGACAGTCTTCACACTGAAGCTTTCTTT. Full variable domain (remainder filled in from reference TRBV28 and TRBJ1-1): DVKVTQSSRYLVKRTGEKVFLECVQDMDHENMFWYRQDPGLGLRLIYFSYDVKMKEKGDIPEGYSVSREKKERFSLILESASTNQTSMYLCASSQVVDSLHTEAFFGQGTRLTVV.

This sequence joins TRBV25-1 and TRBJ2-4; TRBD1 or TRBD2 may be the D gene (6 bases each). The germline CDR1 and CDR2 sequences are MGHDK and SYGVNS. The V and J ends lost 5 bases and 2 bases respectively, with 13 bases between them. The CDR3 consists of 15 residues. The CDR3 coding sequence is TGTGCCAGCAGTCCCCTAGGGGGGACCAAAAACATTCAGTACTTC. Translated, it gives CASSPLGGTKNIQYF.

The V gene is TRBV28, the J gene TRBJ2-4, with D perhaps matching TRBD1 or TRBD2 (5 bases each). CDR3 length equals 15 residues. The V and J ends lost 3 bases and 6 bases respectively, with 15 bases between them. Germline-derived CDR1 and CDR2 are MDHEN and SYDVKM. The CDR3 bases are TGTGCCAGCAGTTTCTCTTGGACTGGGGGAAACATTCAGTACTTC. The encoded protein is CASSFSWTGGNIQYF.

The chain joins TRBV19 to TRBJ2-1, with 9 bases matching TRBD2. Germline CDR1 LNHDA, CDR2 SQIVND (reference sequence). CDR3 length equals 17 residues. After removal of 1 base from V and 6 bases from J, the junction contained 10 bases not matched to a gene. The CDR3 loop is CASSIGEAGGLINEQFF. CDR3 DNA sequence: TGTGCCAGTAGTATAGGGGAGGCGGGGGGGCTAATCAATGAGCAGTTCTTC. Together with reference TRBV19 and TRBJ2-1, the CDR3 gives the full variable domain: DGGITQSPKYLFRKEGQNVTLSCEQNLNHDAMYWYRQDPGQGLRLIYYSQIVNDFQKGDIAEGYSVSREKKESFPLTVTSAQKNPTAFYLCASSIGEAGGLINEQFFGPGTRLTVL.

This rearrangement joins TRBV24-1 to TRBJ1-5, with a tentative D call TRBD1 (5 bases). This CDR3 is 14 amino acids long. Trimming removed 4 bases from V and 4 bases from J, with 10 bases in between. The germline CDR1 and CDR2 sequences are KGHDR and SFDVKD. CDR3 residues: CATSDTGRNQPQHF. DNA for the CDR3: TGTGCCACCAGTGACACGGGACGGAATCAGCCCCAGCATTTT.

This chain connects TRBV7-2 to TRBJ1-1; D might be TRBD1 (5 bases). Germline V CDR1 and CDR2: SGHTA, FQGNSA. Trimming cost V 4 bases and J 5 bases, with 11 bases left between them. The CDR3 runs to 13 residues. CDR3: CASSSLGGTEAFF. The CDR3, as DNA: TGTGCCAGCAGCTCCTTGGGGGGTACTGAAGCTTTCTTT.